This entry concerns a single T cell receptor beta chain. The antigen remains unidentified. This CDR3 has 16 amino acids. Trimming left V 5 bases short and J 3 bases short, with 19 bases between. The germline gives CDR1 SEHNR, CDR2 FQNEAQ (reference sequence). 13 Jbeta primers and 60 Vbeta primers were used for the PCR. Sequenced by immunoSEQ multiplex PCR; TCRdb stores in-frame clones only, minus some. The table records approximately 180,000 clones, about 13% of them present only once. The sample comes from a study of cytomegalovirus exposure and HLA in healthy donors. Study in general: An analysis done earlier identified about 120 million unique TCR beta sequences from 200 million or so T cells. Study results and caveats: A missense variant in DCLRE1C was later tied to TCR beta V- and J-gene trimming.

This chain links TRBV7-9 with TRBJ1-1; D may be TRBD1 (5 bases). The clonotype was recovered from a man between 50 and 59 years old in good health and CMV-seropositive. Sequencing was carried out using PBMCs. The DNA of the CDR3 is TGTGCCAGCAGCCGTGGACCGGGAGGGGATGACACTGAAGCTTTCTTT. Its protein is CASSRGPGGDDTEAFF.